What follows describes a single T cell receptor beta chain. This clonotype has ten or more counts. Its antigen remains undetermined. The input lacks base qualities; no much larger clone sits a single base away. The data belong to a study of identical twins (dated by TCRdb to about 2016). Study-level background: To test whether fetal clonotypes persist, the study used deep sequencing on TCR alpha and beta repertoires from monozygotic twins, unrelated adults of various ages, and cord blood. To rule out contamination, the twin experiments were replicated at different times with different library preparation protocols. Results the study describes overall, beyond this receptor: Out-of-frame TCR alpha sharing in monozygotic twins was systematically underestimated by recombination models, whereas sharing between unrelated individuals was in agreement with the recombination models. Because the same donors could not be followed over many years, the conclusions relied on cross-sectional statistical analysis. Invariant T cells such as MAIT and iNKT could partly confound zero-insertion analyses, although diverse VJ usage argued against such confounding for most clonotypes. A weaker excess of twin sharing was found in beta out-of-frame sequences because the signal-to-noise ratio was lowered by fewer shared sequences. Fewer insertions were carried by abundant cord blood beta clonotypes, a similar but weaker trend appeared in young adult naive repertoires, and no such trend appeared in memory repertoires. Compared with coincidental sharing between unrelated individuals, out-of-frame TCR alpha sequences shared between twins had an excess of sequences with low generation probability.

Every donor was a healthy Caucasian. The researchers also sequenced three unrelated adults who were not twins: a male aged 18 to 29, a male aged 50 to 59, and a female aged 50 to 59. Miltenyi CD45RO+ enrichment and human naive T-cell isolation kits were used to isolate memory (CD45RO+) and naive T cells from PBMC. To prepare the library, 5' RACE was applied. The sequencing machine was an Illumina HiSeq 2000. A universal primer binding site was added through template switching, and the final cDNA carried a unique molecular identifier so that TCR cDNA molecules could be counted accurately. First-strand cDNA for TCR alpha and beta chains was synthesized from specific primers in the conserved constant-segment region. To control for contamination, every cDNA library was double barcoded, receiving both a SMART-Mk sample barcode and Illumina barcodes. Two successive PCR steps introduced TruSeq adapter sequences along with Illumina sample barcodes. TCR alpha and beta cDNA libraries were sequenced on the Illumina HiSeq platform with custom primers. The study's own analysis went as follows. Unique molecular identifiers were extracted from raw reads with MiGEC, and CDR3 positions were determined with MiXCR. For each individual, recombination models were inferred using an EM algorithm with the repgenHMM and IGoR tools. The tcR package in R was used for shared clonotype analysis, with sharing normalized by the product of cloneset sizes. Out-of-frame nonproductive sequences were analyzed to study raw recombination free of thymic and clonal selection effects. In-frame beta chains were kept once TCRdb had trimmed the public reads at Q25 with fastp and called clones with MiXCR. Under each unique CDR3 protein, matching rows form one entry showing the most common genes and DNA. What appears here as the V and J calls and clone size reflects TCRdb's work, not the paper's. This sample has about 690,000 distinct CDR3 sequences in its table, and 5.5% to 6.5% of those were observed once. The top ten constitute around 2% of the sample.

The sequencing input was naive T cells sorted from blood. The sample's cell subset or site, from its label and the paper: cells isolated with a human naive T-cell isolation kit. This clonotype was sampled from a man between 18 and 29 years old in good health.

The base sequence is TGTGCCAGCAGCTTACGTCCGCAGAGCTCGGCGACCCAGTACTTC. It encodes CASSLRPQSSATQYF. The sequence is built from TRBV7-2 and TRBJ2-5; the D gene lacks a confident call. Inclusive of the bounding cysteine and phenylalanine, the CDR3 is 15 residues long. Just CDR3 DNA is preserved here, 45 bases in frame from base 1. For CDR1 and CDR2, the germline V gene lists SGHTA and FQGNSA. V and J are truncated by 2 bases and 7 bases respectively, leaving an intervening sequence of 17 bases.